The 29 T cell receptor beta chains listed next were all sequenced from one sample in a study of blood T cell repertoires in COVID-19. TCRdb's table, derived via immunoSEQ multiplex PCR, lists solely in-frame clones and lacks some. The sample lists about 60,000 clones, 88% occurring once. The sequenced sample was peripheral blood. Receptor source: a human donor in a cohort sampled during active COVID-19.

This clone was recorded only once. The rearrangement uses TRBV6-6 and TRBJ2-7, with D unclear. The CDR3 is 16 amino acids. The V end was cut by 0 bases, the J end by 2 bases, with 14 bases between. Germline lookup yields CDR1 MNHNY and CDR2 SVGAGI (reference sequence). The DNA of the CDR3 is TGTGCCAGCAGTTACTCGCAGCGAGCAAATACCTACGAGCAGTACTTC. Its protein is CASSYSQRANTYEQYF.

This sequence joins TRBV6-2 or TRBV6-3 and TRBJ2-7, with 9 nucleotides matching TRBD2. This CDR3 comprises 16 residues. Germline CDR1 and CDR2: MNHEY and SVGEGT. The trim removed 6 bases at V and 5 bases at J, leaving 14 bases unmatched. The CDR3 loop reads CASSEGRGRGGHEQYF. The CDR3 nucleotides are TGTGCCAGCAGCGAAGGTCGCGGGAGGGGCGGACACGAGCAGTACTTC.

V and J are TRBV6-6 and TRBJ2-7; TRBD2 is a possible D gene (6 bases). V was cut by 7 bases and J by 6 bases, with 19 bases left in between. The CDR3 runs 14 residues. CDR1 is MNHNY and CDR2 is SVGAGI in the germline V gene (reference sequence). CDR3 sequence reads: CASTAGWRGGEQYF. The DNA of the CDR3 is TGTGCCAGCACCGCGGGTTGGCGGGGCGGCGAGCAGTACTTC.

The chain combines TRBV5-4 with TRBJ2-1; possible D gene TRBD2, 5 bases. V dropped 6 bases and J dropped 0 bases, with 13 bases sitting between them. The CDR3 runs 15 residues. Germline V gene data show CDR1 as SGHNT and CDR2 as YYREEE (reference sequence). The CDR3 coding sequence is TGTGCCAGCACCAAAGCGGAAAGCTCCTACAATGAGCAGTTCTTC. Protein sequence: CASTKAESSYNEQFF.

The gene calls are TRBV18 and TRBJ1-3; a weak D match, TRBD1 (6 bases). V gave up 5 bases and J gave up 3 bases, with 17 bases separating them. CDR3 size: 16 residues. CDR1 is KGHSH and CDR2 is LQKENI in the germline V gene. The CDR3 bases are TGTGCCAGCTCATCCTACAGGGCGTCATTTGGAAACACCATATATTTT. Its protein product is CASSSYRASFGNTIYF.

The gene calls are TRBV18 and TRBJ2-3; 8 nucleotides agree with TRBD2. Per germline, CDR1 KGHSH and CDR2 LQKENI. The ends lost 3 bases at V and 6 bases at J; junction bases unmatched: 11. The CDR3 spans 16 residues. CDR3 in amino acids: CASSPPRGLVSDTQYF. Here the CDR3 DNA reads TGTGCCAGCTCACCCCCGCGGGGACTAGTGAGCGATACGCAGTATTTT.

V usage is TRBV5-6 and J usage is TRBJ1-3; TRBD1 might be the D (6 bases). Germline assignment: CDR1 SGHDT and CDR2 YYEEEE. V lost 4 bases, J lost 4 bases, and 12 bases lay in between. The CDR3 has 14 amino acids. The CDR3 reads CASSPRTVGNTIYF. The CDR3, as DNA: TGTGCCAGCAGCCCTCGGACAGTGGGAAACACCATATATTTT.

The chain employs TRBV6-5 and TRBJ2-1; D is unresolved. CDR3 size: 15 residues. Germline CDR1 is MNHEY and CDR2 is SVGAGI. V lost 2 bases and J lost 0, with 8 bases in between. CDR3 bases: TGTGCCAGCAGTTACGTCTGGGCCTCCTACAATGAGCAGTTCTTC. Protein: CASSYVWASYNEQFF.

This clone was found a few times. This CDR3 is CASRLGTAYSNQPQHF. CDR3 sequence (DNA): TGTGCCAGCAGACTAGGGACAGCTTATAGCAATCAGCCCCAGCATTTT. V and J are TRBV28 and TRBJ1-5, with 7 bases that match TRBD1. Germline assignment: CDR1 MDHEN and CDR2 SYDVKM. V trimming: 6 bases; J trimming: 0 bases; junction bases outside the gene matches: 8. The CDR3 sequence is 16 residues long.

The J gene is TRBJ2-1, the V gene TRBV11-3, with D perhaps matching TRBD2 (5 bases). CDR1 and CDR2 (germline): SGHNT, YENEEA. V was cut by 5 bases and J by 6 bases, with 20 bases left in between. The CDR3 covers 16 residues. DNA of the CDR3: TGTGCCAGCAGCCCCGTCTTGGAGAGTGAGGGCAATGAGCAGTTCTTC. This encodes CASSPVLESEGNEQFF.

The chain joins TRBV18 to TRBJ2-5; 8 bases fit TRBD2. The CDR3 is made up of 14 amino acids. Germline CDR1 is KGHSH and CDR2 is LQKENI. Trimming removed 2 bases from V and 5 bases from J; junction bases left unmatched: 4. The CDR3 nucleotides read TGTGCCAGCTCACCAAACAGCGGGAGTGAGACCCAGTACTTC. This translates into CASSPNSGSETQYF.

The rearrangement links TRBV7-2 to TRBJ2-1; the match to TRBD2 covers 9 bases. V lost 5 bases, J lost 15 bases, and 17 bases stayed unmatched. The CDR3 has 15 residues. From germline, CDR1 is SGHTA and CDR2 FQGNSA. DNA of the CDR3: TGTGCCAGCAGCCTCAGCTCTTTGGGCGGGGGGGCGGCGTTCTTC. It specifies CASSLSSLGGGAAFF.

The sample holds a few counts of this clone. CDR3 in DNA: TGCGCCAGCAGCTTCACAGTGCCAGGGTCATACGAGCAGTACTTC. Amino acids: CASSFTVPGSYEQYF. The chain links TRBV5-1 to TRBJ2-7; perhaps TRBD1 as D (5 bases). V lost 2 bases, J lost 4 bases, and 16 bases lay in between. Germline values: CDR1 SGHRS, CDR2 YFSETQ. CDR3 length: 15 amino acids. The full variable domain, its missing parts supplied by reference TRBV5-1 and TRBJ2-7, is KAGVTQTPRYLIKTRGQQVTLSCSPISGHRSVSWYQQTPGQGLQFLFEYFSETQRNKGNFPGRFSGRQFSNSRSEMNVSTLELGDSALYLCASSFTVPGSYEQYFGPGTRLTVT.

This chain joins TRBV2 and TRBJ2-7; 9 positions agree with TRBD2. V shed 8 bases and J 6 bases; nucleotides not matched to a gene: 5. The V gene's germline CDR1 is SNHLY and CDR2 FYNNEI. This CDR3 has 12 amino acids. Here the CDR3 DNA reads TGTGCCAGCGGACTAGCGAGTCCCGAGCAGTACTTC. Amino acid sequence: CASGLASPEQYF. The full variable domain, with the rest looked up from reference TRBV2 and TRBJ2-7, is EPEVTQTPSHQVTQMGQEVILRCVPISNHLYFYWYRQILGQKVEFLVSFYNNEISEKSEIFDDQFSVERPDGSNFTLKIRSTKLEDSAMYFCASGLASPEQYFGPGTRLTVT.

The rearrangement links TRBV25-1 to TRBJ1-4, with D unclear. The CDR3 sequence is 15 residues long. Germline assignment: CDR1 MGHDK and CDR2 SYGVNS. V was shortened by 6 bases and J by 0 bases, with 11 bases between the two germline ends. CDR3 amino acids: CASRGGDATNEKLFF. The DNA of the CDR3 is TGTGCCAGCAGGGGCGGGGATGCAACTAATGAAAAACTGTTTTTT.

V and J are TRBV10-3 and TRBJ2-7; 10 bases map to TRBD2. The CDR3 spans 14 residues. J gave up 4 bases and V 4 bases, and 4 bases lay outside the gene matches. Germline CDR1 is ENHRY and CDR2 is SYGVKD. The CDR3 DNA sequence: TGTGCCATCAGTGGGACTAGCGGCGTTTACGAGCAGTACTTC. It codes for CAISGTSGVYEQYF.

The chain couples TRBV27 to TRBJ1-2; 9 bases match TRBD1. The CDR3 has 17 residues. With V trimmed by 6 bases and J by 4 bases, 15 bases remained unmatched. The germline gives CDR1 MNHEY, CDR2 SMNVEV (reference sequence). In DNA form, the CDR3 reads TGTGCCAGCAGCCTCACCGGGACAGGGACCACCGGCTATGGCTACACCTTC. This sequence encodes CASSLTGTGTTGYGYTF.

This clone has only a few counts. The genes are TRBV5-1 and TRBJ1-2, with 7 bases identical to TRBD1. The trim removed 3 bases at V and 2 bases at J, leaving 4 bases unmatched. CDR3 length: 14 amino acids. Germline V CDR1 and CDR2: SGHRS, YFSETQ. CDR3 loop: CASSSSGGNYGYTF. The CDR3, as DNA: TGCGCCAGCAGCTCTTCAGGGGGAAACTATGGCTACACCTTC. Full variable domain (outside the CDR3, taken from reference TRBV5-1 and TRBJ1-2): KAGVTQTPRYLIKTRGQQVTLSCSPISGHRSVSWYQQTPGQGLQFLFEYFSETQRNKGNFPGRFSGRQFSNSRSEMNVSTLELGDSALYLCASSSSGGNYGYTFGSGTRLTVV.

There are a few counts of this clone. The chain has TRBV11-2 and TRBJ2-2; TRBD2 agrees at 10 bases. Germline CDR1 and CDR2: SGHAT and FQNNGV. V trimming: 1 base; J trimming: 6 bases; junction bases outside the gene matches: 11. This CDR3 has 18 residues. The CDR3 DNA follows: TGTGCCAGCAGCTTAGCGGGAAGACTAGCGGGTGCTCCCGGGGAGCTGTTTTTT. This translates into CASSLAGRLAGAPGELFF.

The gene calls are TRBV21-1 and TRBJ2-3; the table's D call, TRBD1, has no DNA check behind it. TRBV21-1 is an annotated pseudogene. This CDR3 region has 18 residues. Here the CDR3 reads CASSKQTGGISSTDTQYF. In DNA, the CDR3 is TGTGCCAGCAGCAAACAGACAGGGGGGATTTCGAGCACAGATACGCAGTATTTT.

This clone is a singleton in its sample. This chain links TRBV11-1 with TRBJ2-1; 12 nucleotides align to TRBD2. The V and J ends lost 2 bases and 9 bases, in that order; junction bases with no gene match: 5. CDR1 and CDR2 (germline): SGHAT, FQDESV (reference sequence). The CDR3 runs 15 residues. The CDR3 loop is CASSLITSGGSEQFF. In DNA, the CDR3 is TGTGCCAGCAGCTTAATTACTAGCGGGGGGAGTGAGCAGTTCTTC. Full variable domain (outside the CDR3, taken from reference TRBV11-1 and TRBJ2-1): EAEVAQSPRYKITEKSQAVAFWCDPISGHATLYWYRQILGQGPELLVQFQDESVVDDSQLPKDRFSAERLKGVDSTLKIQPAELGDSAMYLCASSLITSGGSEQFFGPGTRLTVL.

The chain is built from TRBV4-2 and TRBJ2-1; tentative D call: TRBD1 (7 bases). Trimming left V 6 bases short and J 9 bases short, with 21 bases between. The CDR3 is 15 amino acids. The V gene's germline CDR1 is LGHNA and CDR2 YNFKEQ. Here the CDR3 DNA reads TGTGCCAGCAGAGGAGGGGGCAACCGAGAAGGTGAGCAGTTCTTC. Translated: CASRGGGNREGEQFF.

The J gene is TRBJ1-2, the V gene TRBV9; TRBD1 matches 7 bases. Germline assignment: CDR1 SGDLS and CDR2 YYNGEE. V trimming: 0 bases; J trimming: 6 bases; junction bases outside the gene matches: 5. The length of the CDR3 is 14 residues. CDR3 residues: CASSVEGRGDGYTF. In DNA form, the CDR3 reads TGTGCCAGCAGCGTAGAAGGCAGGGGGGATGGCTACACCTTC.

The chain employs TRBV9 and TRBJ2-7, with a tentative D call TRBD1 (5 bases). The CDR3 runs 15 residues. Germline CDR1 is SGDLS and CDR2 is YYNGEE. V lost 3 bases to trimming and J lost 2 bases, with 15 bases between them. The CDR3 reads CASSGGPADPYEQYF. CDR3 DNA: TGTGCCAGCAGCGGGGGCCCCGCAGACCCCTACGAGCAGTACTTC.

CDR3 loop: CASRPVDLNIQYF. In DNA, the CDR3 is TGTGCCAGCCGCCCCGTGGACTTGAACATTCAGTACTTC. The V gene is TRBV27, the J gene TRBJ2-4, with D maybe TRBD2 (5 bases). Germline V CDR1 and CDR2: MNHEY, SMNVEV (reference sequence). Trimming shortened V by 8 bases and J by 7 bases, and 15 bases separated the two germline ends. The CDR3 has 13 amino acids.

The chain employs TRBV27 and TRBJ2-7, with TRBD1 as a possible D gene (5 bases). Germline V gives CDR1 MNHEY, CDR2 SMNVEV (reference sequence). V was shortened by 2 bases and J by 5 bases, with 13 bases between the two germline ends. CDR3 length equals 14 residues. The DNA for the CDR3 is TGTGCCAGCAGTTTAACAGGACCCCCCCACGAGCAGTACTTC. Protein product: CASSLTGPPHEQYF.

This chain uses TRBV5-5 with TRBJ1-2, with 8 bases identical to TRBD1. V trimming: 2 bases; J trimming: 8 bases; junction bases outside the gene matches: 14. Germline loops: CDR1 SGHKS, CDR2 YYEKEE (reference sequence). This CDR3 has 16 residues. In DNA, the CDR3 is TGTGCCAGCAGCTTAAGACCGGGACAGGTGTCTAGGGGCTACACCTTC. Translation: CASSLRPGQVSRGYTF.

The rearrangement uses TRBV15 and TRBJ1-5; 9 bases align to TRBD1. The CDR3 sequence is 19 residues long. Germline CDR1 and CDR2: LNHNV and YYDKDF (reference sequence). The V segment lost 4 bases and the J segment 2 bases; nucleotides outside the gene matches: 15. The CDR3 spells CATSTTWDRDTFRNQPQHF. The CDR3 DNA follows: TGTGCCACCAGCACCACCTGGGACAGGGATACGTTTCGCAATCAGCCCCAGCATTTT. The variable domain in full, completed from reference TRBV15 and TRBJ1-5, reads DAMVIQNPRYQVTQFGKPVTLSCSQTLNHNVMYWYQQKSSQAPKLLFHYYDKDFNNEADTPDNFQSRRPNTSFCFLDIRSPGLGDTAMYLCATSTTWDRDTFRNQPQHFGDGTRLSIL.

The V call is TRBV27, the J call TRBJ2-7; 7 positions agree with TRBD2. CDR3 size: 13 residues. Germline lookup yields CDR1 MNHEY and CDR2 SMNVEV (reference sequence). V trimming: 6 bases; J trimming: 7 bases; junction bases outside the gene matches: 9. This CDR3 reads CASSRTTAGEQYF. CDR3 sequence (DNA): TGTGCCAGCAGCCGAACCACAGCGGGGGAGCAGTACTTC.